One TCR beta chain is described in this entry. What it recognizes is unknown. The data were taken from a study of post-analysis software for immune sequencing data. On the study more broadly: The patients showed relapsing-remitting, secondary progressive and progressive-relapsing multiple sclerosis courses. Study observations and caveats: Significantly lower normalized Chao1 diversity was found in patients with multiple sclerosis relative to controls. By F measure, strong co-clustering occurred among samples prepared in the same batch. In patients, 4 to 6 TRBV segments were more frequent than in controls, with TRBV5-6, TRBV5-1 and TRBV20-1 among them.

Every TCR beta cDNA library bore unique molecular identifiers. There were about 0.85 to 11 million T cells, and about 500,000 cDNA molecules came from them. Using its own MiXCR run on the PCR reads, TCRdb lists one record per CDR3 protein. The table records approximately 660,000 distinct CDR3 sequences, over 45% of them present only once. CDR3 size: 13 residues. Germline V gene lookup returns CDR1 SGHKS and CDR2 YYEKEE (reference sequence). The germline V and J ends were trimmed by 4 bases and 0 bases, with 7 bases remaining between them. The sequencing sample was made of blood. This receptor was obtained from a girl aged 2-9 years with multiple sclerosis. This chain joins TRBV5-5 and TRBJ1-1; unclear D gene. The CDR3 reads CASSGVVNTEAFF. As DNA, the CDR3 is TGTGCCAGCAGCGGGGTGGTGAACACTGAAGCTTTCTTT.